The entry that follows covers one TCR beta chain sequence. Its specific antigen is unknown. Base quality data are lacking; no much larger clone is found one base away. CDR1 SEHNR and CDR2 FQNEAQ were looked up in the germline V gene (reference sequence). From its cysteine to its phenylalanine, the CDR3 spans 14 amino acids. The entry retains the CDR3 DNA only, 42 bases that are in frame from base 1. V and J lose 5 bases and 8 bases, and a span of 18 bases separates them. The data belong to a study of blood T cells in healthy people across ages (dated by TCRdb to between 2014 and 2016). Notes on the research overall: In model experiments, template switching captured roughly one uniquely barcoded TCR beta cDNA molecule for every two T cells. The donors were divided into four age groups: young (average 16 years), middle-aged (around 41), aged (approximately 62) and long-lived (about 80). Age-related changes in TCR beta repertoire diversity were measured in the study by deep sequencing normalized with unique cDNA molecular identifiers. Two additional independent replicas of 1 million unique cDNA reads from the same blood draw were analyzed for two donors (one aged 18 to 30 and one aged 80 or older). To avoid experimental bias, donors of different ages were distributed randomly across sequencing lanes. The paper's findings and limits, for the study overall: Observed TCR beta diversity correlated strongly with the percentage of naive T cells measured by flow cytometry. Because donor CMV infection status was unknown, age-related changes in expanded clonotypes were potentially confounded. Compared with the aged group, the long-lived group had more naive CD4+ T cells, fewer expanded clones and increased TCR diversity, a pattern suggesting age selection. Estimates of total diversity based on one million sequenced T cells were regarded as lower bounds and as underestimates. As age increased, observed TCR beta diversity per million T cells dropped in a roughly linear way, and a significant reduction was already evident by age 40. Since profiling was done on bulk unsorted PBMCs, naive and antigen-experienced compartments could not be conclusively compared.

The library was produced with 5' RACE. Data came from an Illumina HiSeq 2500. The second PCR ran for about 7 to 11 cycles and used a J-beta primer mix along with a sample-barcoded 5' primer. A template-switch 5' adaptor carrying 12 random nucleotides introduced a unique molecular identifier onto each TCR beta cDNA molecule. Each sample yielded at least 2.5 million CDR3-containing paired-end reads. The Mint cDNA synthesis kit, primed by a TRBC-specific oligonucleotide, was used to synthesize first-strand cDNA from all RNA. All cDNA was treated with uracil-DNA glycosylase and then went through a first 18-cycle PCR with the universal primers M1SS and BC2_uni_R. On the study's bioinformatics: For normalization, 1 million high-quality reads were randomly selected from each sample, with every read carrying a distinct molecular identifier. Reads with shared molecular identifiers were discarded instead of being binned into consensus sequences. CDR3 identification, clonotype clustering and error correction used MiTCR with a Q25 quality threshold and the strictest error-elimination algorithm. Lower-bound total TCR beta diversity was estimated with a nonparametric unseen species model using Euler transformation. TCRdb reworked the public reads: Q25 trimming with fastp, MiXCR clone assembly, productive beta chains retained. Duplicate CDR3 protein sequences are folded into a single record with the most common DNA and genes. The V and J calls reflect TCRdb's pipeline rather than the authors' work. This sample gives some 1.1 million distinct CDR3 sequences in total; roughly two fifths of them show up just once. The top ten hold less than 15% of the sample.

The donors were 40 or so Caucasian individuals from Russia, aged roughly 6 to 100 years, who were systemically healthy. Approximately 11 milliliters of peripheral blood were drawn from each donor into EDTA-treated Vacutainer tubes. Ficoll-Paque density-gradient centrifugation was used to isolate PBMCs, with at least 7 million per sample. Trizol reagent was used to extract total RNA from the PBMCs, yielding at least 6 micrograms per sample. For every donor, an aliquot of PBMCs went through flow cytometry to measure the percentages of naive CD45RAhigh/CD27high T cells. The material sequenced was blood. The chain is encoded by TRBV7-9 joined to TRBJ1-2; the D gene cannot be resolved reliably. The sequence was collected from a young man in good health. The CDR3 sequence is CASSPTATMGGYTF. The sequence in DNA is TGTGCCAGCAGCCCCACAGCGACTATGGGCGGCTACACCTTC.